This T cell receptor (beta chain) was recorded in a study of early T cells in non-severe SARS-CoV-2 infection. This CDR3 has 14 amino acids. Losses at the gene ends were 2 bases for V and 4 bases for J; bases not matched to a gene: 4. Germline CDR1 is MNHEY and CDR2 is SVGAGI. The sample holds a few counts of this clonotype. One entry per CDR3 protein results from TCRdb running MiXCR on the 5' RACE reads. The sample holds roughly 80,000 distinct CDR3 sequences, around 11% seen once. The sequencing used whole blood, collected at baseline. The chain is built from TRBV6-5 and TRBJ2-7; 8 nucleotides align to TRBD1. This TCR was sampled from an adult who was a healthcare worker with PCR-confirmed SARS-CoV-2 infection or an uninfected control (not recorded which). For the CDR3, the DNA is TGTGCCAGCAGTTACCAAGACAGGGGATACGAGCAGTACTTC. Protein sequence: CASSYQDRGYEQYF.